The 5 T cell receptor beta chains listed next were all sequenced from one sample in a study of neoadjuvant nivolumab and ipilimumab in lung cancer (dated by TCRdb to 2018 to 2021). In the paper's terms, the time point label means: pretherapy, before neoadjuvant immune checkpoint inhibitors. The library came from the immunoSEQ multiplex PCR assay. The table was pulled from immuneACCESS by TCRdb, which kept in-frame rearrangements only. Such tables lose some clones; where checked, under half of the loss comes from unresolved V genes, and the rest has no known cause. In this sample the table shows about 26,000 clones, approximately 84% of which occur a single time. About 6.5% of the sample rests with the top ten. The starting material was peripheral blood, obtained before neoadjuvant nivolumab, alone or with ipilimumab. These receptors were collected from an adult with non-small cell lung cancer.

This clone was seen a few times. The CDR3 DNA sequence: TGCAGCGTTCAGGGCGGGGGCACATACAATGAGCAGTTCTTC. Translated, it gives CSVQGGGTYNEQFF. V and J are TRBV29-1 and TRBJ2-1, with D tentatively TRBD2 (7 bases). The length of the CDR3 is 14 residues. Germline-derived CDR1 and CDR2 are SQVTM and ANQGSEA. V was trimmed by 5 bases and J by 4 bases, leaving 15 bases between them.

This sequence joins TRBV7-9 and TRBJ1-4; TRBD1 is a possible D gene (6 bases). V dropped 2 bases and J dropped 7 bases, with 14 bases sitting between them. CDR1 is SEHNR, CDR2 FQNEAQ, per germline (reference sequence). The CDR3 consists of 15 residues. The CDR3 loop reads CASSLSVDSFEKLFF. The CDR3 nucleotides read TGTGCCAGCAGCTTATCTGTGGACAGCTTTGAAAAACTGTTTTTT.

The chain carries TRBV27 and TRBJ2-5; D is unclear. Trimming stripped 4 bases from V and 2 bases from J, with 14 bases between. The germline V gene encodes CDR1 MNHEY and CDR2 SMNVEV (reference sequence). The CDR3 runs to 15 residues. DNA of the CDR3: TGTGCCAGCAGTTATCGGGCAAACTCGCAAGAGACCCAGTACTTC. It translates to CASSYRANSQETQYF.

The rearrangement uses TRBV6-1 and TRBJ1-3; D may be TRBD1 (5 bases). This CDR3 region has 15 residues. Germline V gene data show CDR1 as MNHNS and CDR2 as SASEGT. V dropped 8 bases and J dropped 0 bases, with 14 bases sitting between them. CDR3 in amino acids: CASGQTWRSGNTIYF. The CDR3 DNA sequence: TGTGCCAGCGGACAAACCTGGCGCTCTGGAAACACCATATATTTT.

The chain couples TRBV11-2 to TRBJ2-7; D perhaps matches TRBD1 (6 bases). Trimming took 1 base from V and 3 from J, leaving 13 bases between them. The CDR3 sequence is 15 residues long. Germline assignment: CDR1 SGHAT and CDR2 FQNNGV. CDR3 sequence (DNA): TGTGCCAGCAGCTTAGTAACAGGGTTCATCTACGAGCAGTACTTC. It encodes CASSLVTGFIYEQYF.